This paragraph covers one TCR beta chain sequence. Sequencing was performed with immunoSEQ multiplex PCR; in TCRdb, only in-frame clones are kept and a portion is missing. The sample includes a few hundred thousand clones, 80% to 85% seen only once; the top ten take under 5%. This sample is part of a study of blood T cell repertoires in COVID-19. The V and J ends lost 4 bases and 0 bases, in that order; junction bases with no gene match: 2. Germline CDR1 and CDR2: MDHEN and SYDVKM. CDR3 size: 15 residues. The clonotype originates from a man aged 55 to 70 with acute or convalescent COVID-19. The sequenced sample consisted of peripheral blood. This chain joins TRBV28 and TRBJ1-1; 10 bases line up with TRBD1. The CDR3 spells CASSSGQGVNTEAFF. CDR3 sequence (DNA): TGTGCCAGCAGTTCCGGACAGGGGGTGAACACTGAAGCTTTCTTT.